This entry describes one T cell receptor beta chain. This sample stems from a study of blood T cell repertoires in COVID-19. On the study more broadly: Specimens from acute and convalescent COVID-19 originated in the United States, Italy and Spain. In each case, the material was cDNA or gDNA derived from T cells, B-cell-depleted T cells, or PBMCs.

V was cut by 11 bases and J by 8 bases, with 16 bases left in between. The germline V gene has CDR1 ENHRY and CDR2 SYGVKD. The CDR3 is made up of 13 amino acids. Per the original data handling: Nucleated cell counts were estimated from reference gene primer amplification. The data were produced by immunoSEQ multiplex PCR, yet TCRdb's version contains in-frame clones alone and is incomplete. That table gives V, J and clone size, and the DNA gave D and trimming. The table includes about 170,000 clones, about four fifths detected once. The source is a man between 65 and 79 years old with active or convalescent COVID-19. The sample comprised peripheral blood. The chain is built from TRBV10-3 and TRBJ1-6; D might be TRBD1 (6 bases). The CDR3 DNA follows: TGTGCCTCGCGACAGGAGGAAGATTCACCCCTCCACTTT. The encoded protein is CASRQEEDSPLHF.